This T cell receptor beta chain was sequenced for a study of blood T cell repertoires in COVID-19. Study context: Samples came from the United States, Italy and Spain, spanning acute and convalescent COVID-19. In each case, the material was cDNA or gDNA derived from T cells, B-cell-depleted T cells, or PBMCs.

Study processing details: Amplified reference gene primers provided the basis for estimating nucleated cell counts. Sequencing used immunoSEQ multiplex PCR; TCRdb keeps in-frame clones, though not all of them. The DNA was the basis for D and trimming; V, J and clone size are from that table. Among fewer than 70,000 clones listed, around 78% were seen once. The CDR3 has 15 amino acids. V lost 5 bases and J lost 2, with 14 bases in between. The V gene's germline CDR1 is SEHNR and CDR2 FQNEAQ (reference sequence). This receptor was identified in a human donor in a cohort sampled during active COVID-19. Sequences were obtained from peripheral blood. The chain carries TRBV7-9 and TRBJ2-3, with D tentatively TRBD2 (6 bases). This chain's CDR3 is CASSARGSSTDTQYF. CDR3 nucleotides: TGTGCCAGCAGCGCACGGGGGAGTTCCACAGATACGCAGTATTTT.